This TCR beta chain was captured in a study of T-cell reconstitution after alpha-beta-depleted transplantation in children. General study findings and limits: Alpha-beta T cells about two months after transplant reportedly derived from several hundred expanded graft clones. Newly made T cells mostly supplied T-cell counts and diversity one year after transplant.

Concerning this clonotype: Its antigen is undetermined.

This sample's TCRbeta library carried unique molecular identifier barcodes. One entry per CDR3 protein results from TCRdb running MiXCR on the PCR reads. Seen here are about 250,000 distinct CDR3 sequences, roughly a quarter observed once, and the top ten hold roughly 5%. The sample in question was PBMCs, mostly from graft donor cells, obtained 360 days after TCRalphabeta/CD19-depleted stem cell transplant. The receptor comes from a female patient between 2 and 15 years old who had a stem cell transplant for congenital amegakaryocytic thrombocytopenia, so the T cells may come from the graft donor.

The CDR3 is CASSQEVSGAGAYNEQFF. The CDR3 bases are TGCGCCAGCAGCCAAGAGGTGTCAGGTGCGGGGGCCTACAATGAGCAGTTCTTC. The V call is TRBV4-3, the J call TRBJ2-1; 7 bases align to TRBD2. V gave up 0 bases and J gave up 2 bases; unmatched junction bases: 10. CDR1 LGHNA and CDR2 YSLEER come from the germline V gene. This CDR3 has 18 residues.